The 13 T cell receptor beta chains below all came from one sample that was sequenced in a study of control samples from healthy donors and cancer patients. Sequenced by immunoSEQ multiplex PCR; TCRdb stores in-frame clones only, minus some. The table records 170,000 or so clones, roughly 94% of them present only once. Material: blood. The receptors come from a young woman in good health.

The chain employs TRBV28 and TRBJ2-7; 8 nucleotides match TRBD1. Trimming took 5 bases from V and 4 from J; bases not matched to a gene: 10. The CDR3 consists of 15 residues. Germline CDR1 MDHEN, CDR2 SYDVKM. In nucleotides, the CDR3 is TGTGCCAGCAGTCCCGGACAGGGCAGTCCATACGAGCAGTACTTC. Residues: CASSPGQGSPYEQYF.

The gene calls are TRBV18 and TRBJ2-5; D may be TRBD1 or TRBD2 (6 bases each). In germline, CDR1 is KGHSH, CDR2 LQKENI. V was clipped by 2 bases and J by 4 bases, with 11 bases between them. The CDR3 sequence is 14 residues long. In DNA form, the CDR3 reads TGTGCCAGCTCACCAGGGGGGCGCGGAGAGACCCAGTACTTC. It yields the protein CASSPGGRGETQYF.

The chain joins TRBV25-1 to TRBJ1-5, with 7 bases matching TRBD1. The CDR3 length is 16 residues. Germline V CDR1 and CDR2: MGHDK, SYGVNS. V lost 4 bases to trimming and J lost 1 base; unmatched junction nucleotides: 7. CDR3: CASSGTGGVSNQPQHF. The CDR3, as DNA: TGTGCCAGCAGTGGGACAGGAGGAGTGAGCAATCAGCCCCAGCATTTT.

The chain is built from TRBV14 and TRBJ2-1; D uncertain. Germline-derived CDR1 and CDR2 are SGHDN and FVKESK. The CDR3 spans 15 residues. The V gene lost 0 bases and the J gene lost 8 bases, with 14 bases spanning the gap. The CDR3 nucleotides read TGTGCCAGCAGCCAAGATCCGAGAGAGTATTATGAGCAGTTCTTC. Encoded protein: CASSQDPREYYEQFF. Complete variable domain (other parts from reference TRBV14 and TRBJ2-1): EAGVTQFPSHSVIEKGQTVTLRCDPISGHDNLYWYRRVMGKEIKFLLHFVKESKQDESGMPNNRFLAERTGGTYSTLKVQPAELEDSGVYFCASSQDPREYYEQFFGPGTRLTVL.

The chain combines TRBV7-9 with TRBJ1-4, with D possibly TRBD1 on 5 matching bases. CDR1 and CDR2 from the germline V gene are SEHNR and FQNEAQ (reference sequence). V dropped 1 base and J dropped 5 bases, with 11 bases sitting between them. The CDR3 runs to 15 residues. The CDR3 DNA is TGTGCCAGCAGCTTAGGGGGCCAGGTCAATGAAAAACTGTTTTTT. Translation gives CASSLGGQVNEKLFF.

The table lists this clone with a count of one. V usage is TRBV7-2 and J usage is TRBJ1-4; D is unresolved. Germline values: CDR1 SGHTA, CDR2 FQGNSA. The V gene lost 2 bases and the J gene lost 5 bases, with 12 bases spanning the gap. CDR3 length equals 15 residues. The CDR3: CASSLSQTRNEKLFF. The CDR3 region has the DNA TGTGCCAGCAGCTTATCTCAGACCAGAAATGAAAAACTGTTTTTT.

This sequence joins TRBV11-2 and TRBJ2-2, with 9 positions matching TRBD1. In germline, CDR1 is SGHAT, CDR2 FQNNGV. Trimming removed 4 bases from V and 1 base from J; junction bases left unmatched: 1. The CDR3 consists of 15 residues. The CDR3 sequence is CASSSDRGNTGELFF. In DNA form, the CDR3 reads TGTGCCAGCAGCTCGGACAGGGGGAACACCGGGGAGCTGTTTTTT.

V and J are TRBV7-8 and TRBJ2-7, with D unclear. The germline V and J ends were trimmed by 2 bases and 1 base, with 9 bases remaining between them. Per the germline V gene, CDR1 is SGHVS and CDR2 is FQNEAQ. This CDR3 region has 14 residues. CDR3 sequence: CASSLSGVSYEQYF. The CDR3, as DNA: TGTGCCAGCAGCTTAAGTGGTGTTTCCTACGAGCAGTACTTC. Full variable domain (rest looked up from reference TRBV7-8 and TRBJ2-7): GAGVSQSPRYKVAKRGQDVALRCDPISGHVSLFWYQQALGQGPEFLTYFQNEAQLDKSGLPSDRFFAERPEGSVSTLKIQRTQQEDSAVYLCASSLSGVSYEQYFGPGTRLTVT.

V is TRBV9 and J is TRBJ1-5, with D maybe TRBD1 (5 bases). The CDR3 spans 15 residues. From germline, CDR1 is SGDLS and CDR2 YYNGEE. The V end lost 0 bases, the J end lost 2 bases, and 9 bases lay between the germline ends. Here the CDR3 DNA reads TGTGCCAGCAGCGTAGGAGGGACCCGCAATCAGCCCCAGCATTTT. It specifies CASSVGGTRNQPQHF.

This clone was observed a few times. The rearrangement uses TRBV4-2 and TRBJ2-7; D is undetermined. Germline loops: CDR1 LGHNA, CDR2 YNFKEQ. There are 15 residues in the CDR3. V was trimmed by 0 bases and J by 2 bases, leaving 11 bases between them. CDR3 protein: CASSQELEPPYEQYF. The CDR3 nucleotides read TGTGCCAGCAGCCAAGAGTTGGAGCCACCCTACGAGCAGTACTTC.

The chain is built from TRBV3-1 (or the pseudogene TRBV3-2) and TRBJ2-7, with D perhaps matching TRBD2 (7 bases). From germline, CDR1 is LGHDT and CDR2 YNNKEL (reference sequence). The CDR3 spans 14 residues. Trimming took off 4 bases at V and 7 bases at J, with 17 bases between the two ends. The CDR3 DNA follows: TGTGCCAGCAGCCGTGTGGGGGGGCCGAAGGAGCAGTACTTC. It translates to CASSRVGGPKEQYF.

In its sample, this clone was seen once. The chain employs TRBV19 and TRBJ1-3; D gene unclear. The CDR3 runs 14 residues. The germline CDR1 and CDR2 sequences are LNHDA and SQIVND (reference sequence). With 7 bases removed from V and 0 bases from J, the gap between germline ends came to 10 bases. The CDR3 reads CASTAGDSGNTIYF. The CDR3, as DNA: TGTGCCAGTACCGCCGGGGACTCTGGAAACACCATATATTTT. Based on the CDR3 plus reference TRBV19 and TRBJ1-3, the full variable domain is DGGITQSPKYLFRKEGQNVTLSCEQNLNHDAMYWYRQDPGQGLRLIYYSQIVNDFQKGDIAEGYSVSREKKESFPLTVTSAQKNPTAFYLCASTAGDSGNTIYFGEGSWLTVV.

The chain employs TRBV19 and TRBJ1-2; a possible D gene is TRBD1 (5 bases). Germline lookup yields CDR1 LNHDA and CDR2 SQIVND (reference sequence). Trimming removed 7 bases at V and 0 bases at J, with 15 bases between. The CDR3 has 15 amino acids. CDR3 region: CASTEDIGTNYGYTF. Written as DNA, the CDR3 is TGTGCCAGTACTGAGGACATAGGGACTAACTATGGCTACACCTTC.